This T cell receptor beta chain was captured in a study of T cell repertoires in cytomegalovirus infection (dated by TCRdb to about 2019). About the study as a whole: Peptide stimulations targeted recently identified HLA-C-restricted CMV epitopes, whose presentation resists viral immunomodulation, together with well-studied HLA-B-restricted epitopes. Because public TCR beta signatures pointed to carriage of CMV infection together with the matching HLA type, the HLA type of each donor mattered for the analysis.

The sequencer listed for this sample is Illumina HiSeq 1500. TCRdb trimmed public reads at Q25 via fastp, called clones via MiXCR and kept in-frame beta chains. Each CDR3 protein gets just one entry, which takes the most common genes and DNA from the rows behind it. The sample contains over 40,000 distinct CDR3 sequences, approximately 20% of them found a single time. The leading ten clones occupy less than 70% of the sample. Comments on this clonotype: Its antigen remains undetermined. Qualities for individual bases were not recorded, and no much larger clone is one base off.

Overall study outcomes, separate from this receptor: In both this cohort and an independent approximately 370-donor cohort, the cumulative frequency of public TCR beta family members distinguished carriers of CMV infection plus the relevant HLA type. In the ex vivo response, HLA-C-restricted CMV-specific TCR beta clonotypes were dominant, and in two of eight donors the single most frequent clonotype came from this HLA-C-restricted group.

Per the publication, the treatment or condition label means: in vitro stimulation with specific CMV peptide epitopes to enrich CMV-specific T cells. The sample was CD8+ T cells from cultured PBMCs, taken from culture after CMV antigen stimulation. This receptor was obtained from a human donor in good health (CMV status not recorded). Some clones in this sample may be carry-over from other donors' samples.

The DNA reads TGTGCCAGCAGCCCATCGACTAGAGGGGGGACCCAGTACTTC. The resulting protein is CASSPSTRGGTQYF. The chain is made from TRBV9 and TRBJ2-5; the D call is possibly TRBD1 or TRBD2, each sharing 6 bases. The germline V gene sets CDR1 to SGDLS and CDR2 to YYNGEE. The CDR3, from cysteine to phenylalanine, totals 14 residues. Just the 42-base CDR3 DNA is kept, in frame starting at base 1. Trimming at the junction amounts to 4 bases on V and 7 bases on J, and the germline ends lie 17 bases apart.